These T cell receptor beta chains were read from a single sample in a study of blood T cell repertoires in COVID-19. The table came from immunoSEQ multiplex PCR; TCRdb's copy has only in-frame clones and leaves some out. The sample carries 200,000 or so clones, about 87% recorded once. The sample taken for sequencing was PBMCs or T cells enriched from blood (not recorded which). The origin of the receptors is a woman aged 30 to 39 who had been exposed to COVID-19. The CDR3 runs from the conserved cysteine through the conserved F or W. A D gene is named only where the DNA matches it firmly. Clone size, where shown, is once, few, many, or a class for clones that have expanded.

CDR3 protein	CDR3 DNA	D gene	V gene	J gene	clone size
CASSGADSYNEQFF	TGCGCCAGCAGTGGGGCAGATTCCTACAATGAGCAGTTCTTC	NA	TRBV10-2	TRBJ2-1	NA
CASSLVGLARMYEQYF	TGCGCCAGCAGCTTGGTTGGACTAGCAAGAATGTACGAGCAGTACTTC	TRBD2	TRBV5-1	TRBJ2-7	NA
CASSLPRTSGIAGPYNEQFF	TGTGCCAGCAGCTTGCCACGGACTAGCGGGATCGCTGGGCCCTACAATGAGCAGTTCTTC	TRBD2	TRBV5-4	TRBJ2-1	NA
CASGLAAYNEQFF	TGTGCCAGCGGACTAGCGGCCTACAATGAGCAGTTCTTC	TRBD2	TRBV18	TRBJ2-1	NA
CASSAGNYGYTF	TGTGCCAGCAGTGCAGGGAACTATGGCTACACCTTC	NA	TRBV2	TRBJ1-2	NA
CASSLRTGIQETQYF	TGTGCCAGCTCCCTCCGGACAGGGATCCAAGAGACCCAGTACTTC	TRBD1	TRBV18	TRBJ2-5	NA
CASSQDLDRGLGTEAFF	TGTGCCAGCAGCCAAGATCTTGATAGGGGGCTGGGGACTGAAGCTTTCTTT	TRBD1	TRBV4-2	TRBJ1-1	NA
CASSLRAGGEQFF	TGTGCCAGCAGCTTGCGAGCGGGAGGCGAGCAGTTCTTC	TRBD2	TRBV5-4	TRBJ2-1	NA
CASKGGAGNTIYF	TGTGCCAGCAAAGGGGGGGCTGGAAACACCATATATTTT	NA	TRBV10-3	TRBJ1-3	NA
CASSPTGWNTEAFF	TGTGCCAGCAGTCCGACAGGCTGGAACACTGAAGCTTTCTTT	NA	TRBV6-5	TRBJ1-1	once
CASSGQGYNEQFF	TGCGCCAGCAGTGGACAGGGGTACAATGAGCAGTTCTTC	TRBD1	TRBV10-2	TRBJ2-1	NA
CASSLAASGSYEQYF	TGTGCCAGCAGCTTAGCGGCTAGCGGGTCCTACGAGCAGTACTTC	TRBD2	TRBV7-6	TRBJ2-7	NA
CASSLVAGGEGTGELFF	TGCGCCAGCAGCTTGGTAGCGGGAGGCGAAGGCACCGGGGAGCTGTTTTTT	TRBD2	TRBV5-1	TRBJ2-2	NA
CASSEQPGGHSPLHF	TGTGCCAGCAGTGAACAGCCAGGGGGGCATTCACCCCTCCACTTT	TRBD1	TRBV6-1	TRBJ1-6	NA
CASSIAAGSPLHF	TGTGCCAGTAGTATTGCGGCGGGGTCACCCCTCCACTTT	NA	TRBV19	TRBJ1-6	NA
CAWNEQRTYEQYF	TGTGCCTGGAATGAGCAAAGAACCTACGAGCAGTACTTC	NA	TRBV30	TRBJ2-7	NA